One sample yielded the 28 T cell receptor beta chains listed below, sequenced in a study of post-analysis software for immune sequencing data. Overall study results and limits: About 5 TRBV segments occurring more often in patients than controls included TRBV5-6, TRBV5-1 and TRBV20-1.

For these TCRs, the target antigens are not known. Prepared TCR beta cDNA libraries contained unique molecular identifiers. MiXCR, applied by TCRdb to the PCR reads, yields one record per CDR3 protein. Among 500,000 to 600,000 distinct CDR3 sequences listed, around 44% were seen once. Sequencing was done on a sample of blood. Every receptor here comes from a girl under 18 with multiple sclerosis.

The chain joins TRBV9 to TRBJ2-5; D is undetermined. The germline V gene has CDR1 SGDLS and CDR2 YYNGEE. V shed 4 bases and J shed 1 base, with 14 bases lying between them. The length of the CDR3 is 15 residues. The CDR3 region has the DNA TGTGCCAGCAGCCCGTCGCCGGGCGCCCAAGAGACCCAGTACTTC. This gives the protein CASSPSPGAQETQYF.

This clonotype was seen a few times. The J gene is TRBJ2-7, the V gene TRBV24-1, with D tentatively TRBD1 (6 bases). V was cut by 4 bases and J by 5 bases, with 14 bases left in between. Looked up from germline, CDR1 is KGHDR and CDR2 is SFDVKD. CDR3 size: 14 residues. CDR3 sequence reads: CATSDTGSPNEQYF. For the CDR3, the DNA is TGTGCCACCAGTGACACAGGGTCTCCTAACGAGCAGTACTTC.

This clonotype has more than one count but fewer than ten. This chain links TRBV20-1 with TRBJ2-1, with 10 bases aligning to TRBD2. Germline V gene data show CDR1 as DFQATT and CDR2 as SNEGSKA (reference sequence). J lost 4 bases, V lost 3 bases, and 6 bases had no gene match. CDR3 length equals 15 residues. This CDR3 is CSARTSGLLYNEQFF. CDR3 nucleotides: TGCAGTGCTAGGACTAGCGGGCTTCTATACAATGAGCAGTTCTTC.

The chain has TRBV20-1 and TRBJ2-7, with D unresolved. Per the germline V gene, CDR1 is DFQATT and CDR2 is SNEGSKA (reference sequence). The ends were cut back, 0 bases at V and 6 bases at J, with 12 bases in the middle. The CDR3 runs 13 residues. DNA for the CDR3: TGCAGTGCTAGAGATTTAGAAAGCAGCGAGCAGTACTTC. Its translation is CSARDLESSEQYF.

The chain has TRBV5-4 and TRBJ2-1, with 10 bases lining up with TRBD2. The CDR3 runs to 14 residues. Germline-derived CDR1 and CDR2 are SGHNT and YYREEE (reference sequence). V gave up 3 bases and J gave up 7 bases; unmatched junction bases: 4. CDR3 region: CASSSSGGENEQFF. CDR3 coding DNA: TGTGCCAGCAGCTCCAGCGGGGGGGAGAATGAGCAGTTCTTC.

This clonotype was picked up a small number of times. For the CDR3, the DNA is TGTGCCAGCACCACTATGGACAGCTACGAGCAGTACTTC. Translation: CASTTMDSYEQYF. V is TRBV12-3 or TRBV12-4 and J is TRBJ2-7, with a weak D call TRBD1 (6 bases). The CDR3 is 13 residues long. V lost 7 bases and J 3 bases, leaving 13 bases between the germline ends.

This chain connects TRBV30 to TRBJ1-4, with D unresolved. Trimming left V 0 bases short and J 0 bases short, with 8 bases between. Germline V gives CDR1 GTSNPN, CDR2 SVGIG (reference sequence). The CDR3 loop spans 15 amino acids. The DNA of the CDR3 is TGTGCCTGGAGTGTCCTAGAGGCAACTAATGAAAAACTGTTTTTT. Its translation: CAWSVLEATNEKLFF.

This clonotype was seen a few times. The genes are TRBV13 and TRBJ1-1; D perhaps matches TRBD1 (5 bases). Trimming pared 3 bases from V and 7 bases from J, leaving 12 bases between. Germline loops: CDR1 PRHDT, CDR2 FYEKMQ (reference sequence). This CDR3 spans 13 amino acids. CDR3 sequence reads: CASSLGGDVEAFF. The CDR3 DNA reads as TGTGCCAGCAGCTTGGGAGGGGATGTTGAAGCTTTCTTT.

This clonotype has a single count. The chain is built from TRBV6-6 and TRBJ1-2; unclear D gene. Germline-derived CDR1 and CDR2 are MNHNY and SVGAGI (reference sequence). The CDR3 runs 12 residues. V was clipped by 2 bases and J by 6 bases, with 7 bases between them. CDR3 amino acids: CASSYDGHGYTF. DNA of the CDR3: TGTGCCAGCAGTTACGATGGGCATGGCTACACCTTC.

This clonotype was found a few times. The chain uses TRBV7-2 and TRBJ2-1, with D perhaps matching TRBD1 (6 bases). This CDR3 is built from 18 residues. CDR1 is SGHTA and CDR2 is FQGNSA in the germline V gene. V lost 1 base to trimming and J lost 5 bases, with 21 bases between them. The CDR3 loop is CASSLVGWGHRPDNEQFF. DNA for the CDR3: TGTGCCAGCAGCTTAGTTGGTTGGGGACACCGCCCGGACAATGAGCAGTTCTTC.

V and J are TRBV5-5 and TRBJ1-2; 7 bases are a match to TRBD1. This CDR3 spans 15 amino acids. V lost 4 bases and J lost 2; bases outside the gene matches: 8. Germline CDR1 SGHKS, CDR2 YYEKEE (reference sequence). CDR3 sequence (DNA): TGTGCCAGCAGCCCGACAGGGATTCCCAACTATGGCTACACCTTC. This encodes CASSPTGIPNYGYTF.

This sequence joins TRBV20-1 and TRBJ2-3; the D call may be TRBD1 or TRBD2 (5 bases each). Germline values: CDR1 DFQATT, CDR2 SNEGSKA (reference sequence). Between the trimmed V and J ends, which lost 3 bases and 8 bases, there was a span of 9 bases. The CDR3 sequence is 11 residues long. CDR3 in DNA: TGCAGTGCTAGGGGGGATGGTACGCAGTATTTT. Translated: CSARGDGTQYF.

This clonotype was detected a few times. At one end, the junction sequence differs from germline, possibly due to a read error. The CDR3 sequence is CSARVLTNSGYTF. The CDR3 DNA follows: TGCAGTGCTAGAGTTCTGACAAACTCTGGCTACACCTTC. The V and J genes are TRBV20-1 and TRBJ1-2; no clear D gene. This CDR3 contains 13 residues. The V gene's germline CDR1 is DFQATT and CDR2 SNEGSKA (reference sequence).

This clonotype turned up a few times. This chain joins TRBV7-9 and TRBJ1-2; 7 bases line up with TRBD1. This CDR3 spans 13 amino acids. Germline V gives CDR1 SEHNR, CDR2 FQNEAQ (reference sequence). V lost 1 base to trimming and J lost 5 bases; unmatched junction nucleotides: 1. CDR3 residues: CASSLVTGYGYTF. DNA of the CDR3: TGTGCCAGCAGCTTAGTGACAGGGTATGGCTACACCTTC.

The chain has TRBV29-1 and TRBJ2-5; 7 positions agree with TRBD1. Germline V gives CDR1 SQVTM, CDR2 ANQGSEA. V lost 6 bases, J lost 0 bases, and 4 bases stayed unmatched. The CDR3 has 13 amino acids. For the CDR3, the DNA is TGCAGCGTCGACAGGGCGTACCAAGAGACCCAGTACTTC. This sequence encodes CSVDRAYQETQYF.

The chain has TRBV5-6 and TRBJ2-5; no definite D call. The CDR3 length is 16 residues. V was clipped by 4 bases and J by 0 bases, with 16 bases between them. Per germline, CDR1 SGHDT and CDR2 YYEEEE. CDR3 loop: CASSATRQANQETQYF. In DNA, the CDR3 is TGTGCCAGCAGCGCCACCCGGCAGGCGAACCAAGAGACCCAGTACTTC.

The J gene is TRBJ2-5, the V gene TRBV20-1, with no clear D. Trimming shortened V by 3 bases and J by 7 bases, and 9 bases separated the two germline ends. The CDR3 spans 11 residues. Germline CDR1 and CDR2: DFQATT and SNEGSKA (reference sequence). CDR3 in amino acids: CSARSVGTQYF. For the CDR3, the DNA is TGCAGTGCTAGGAGCGTGGGGACCCAGTACTTC.

V usage is TRBV12-3 or TRBV12-4 and J usage is TRBJ2-1, with 11 bases identical to TRBD2. The CDR3 is 18 amino acids. Germline trimming cut 8 bases from V and 0 bases from J; bases unmatched to any gene: 12. This chain's CDR3 is CASSPALAGASSYNEQFF. CDR3 coding DNA: TGTGCCAGCTCACCGGCACTAGCGGGGGCAAGCTCCTACAATGAGCAGTTCTTC.

The rearrangement joins TRBV6-5 to TRBJ1-2, with 10 bases aligning to TRBD1. V gave up 7 bases and J gave up 4 bases; unmatched junction bases: 6. This CDR3 has 14 amino acids. Germline CDR1 MNHEY, CDR2 SVGAGI. CDR3 sequence reads: CASTFGQGGYGYTF. CDR3 nucleotides: TGTGCCAGCACTTTCGGACAGGGGGGCTATGGCTACACCTTC.

The rearrangement joins TRBV7-2 to TRBJ2-4; D perhaps matches TRBD2 (5 bases). The J call may be wrong; the DNA end is better matched by TRBJ2-7. Germline lookup yields CDR1 SGHTA and CDR2 FQGNSA. The CDR3 length is 14 residues. The CDR3 DNA follows: TGTGCCAGCAGCCCTACTATTGGACTGTACGAGCAGTACTTC. The encoded protein is CASSPTIGLYEQYF.

The chain recombines TRBV11-3 with TRBJ2-1; 9 bases line up with TRBD2. This CDR3 is 16 amino acids long. The V and J ends lost 4 bases and 8 bases, in that order; junction bases with no gene match: 12. Germline CDR1 reads SGHNT; CDR2 reads YENEEA. The CDR3 coding sequence is TGTGCCAGCAGCTCTGGGTCTCGACTAGCGGATGATGAGCAGTTCTTC. This encodes CASSSGSRLADDEQFF.

This clonotype appeared a few times. The chain uses TRBV4-1 and TRBJ2-7; a weak D match, TRBD2 (5 bases). The germline CDR1 and CDR2 sequences are MGHRA and YSYEKL. CDR3 length: 16 amino acids. Trimming left V 1 base short and J 0 bases short, with 13 bases between. This chain's CDR3 is CASSQVEDPSSYEQYF. CDR3 DNA: TGCGCCAGCAGCCAAGTGGAGGACCCGAGCTCCTACGAGCAGTACTTC.

The chain is built from TRBV27 and TRBJ2-3; weak D call: TRBD1 (6 bases). The CDR3 runs to 16 residues. V gave up 4 bases and J gave up 1 base, with 15 bases separating them. Germline V gene data show CDR1 as MNHEY and CDR2 as SMNVEV (reference sequence). This CDR3 reads CASSSRGRVGTDTQYF. CDR3 coding DNA: TGTGCCAGCAGTTCCAGGGGTAGAGTGGGCACAGATACGCAGTATTTT.

In its sample, this clonotype was seen a few times. DNA for the CDR3: TGTGCCAGCAGTCCTTCTGGTCCAGCGTTAAACACTGAAGCTTTCTTT. This translates into CASSPSGPALNTEAFF. This chain joins TRBV4-2 and TRBJ1-1; D unresolved. Germline loops: CDR1 LGHNA, CDR2 YNFKEQ. This CDR3 spans 16 amino acids. Trimming removed 6 bases at V and 2 bases at J, with 19 bases between.

This clonotype occurred many times. V gene TRBV7-2 combines with J gene TRBJ2-3; TRBD2 matches 11 bases. Germline V gene sequence: CDR1 SGHTA, CDR2 FQGNSA. The CDR3 contains 16 residues. V shed 1 base, J shed 4 bases, and the junction held 4 bases outside the gene matches. In nucleotides, the CDR3 is TGTGCCAGCAGCTTAGATCTAGCGGGGGGATCAGATACGCAGTATTTT. It yields the protein CASSLDLAGGSDTQYF.

The CDR3 spells CATSEGPGLAGGSDTQYF. CDR3 coding DNA: TGTGCCACCAGTGAGGGACCGGGACTAGCGGGGGGATCAGATACGCAGTATTTT. The genes are TRBV24-1 and TRBJ2-3; 15 nucleotides agree with TRBD2. The CDR3 is 18 residues long. V shed 4 bases and J 4 bases; nucleotides not matched to a gene: 8. Germline assignment: CDR1 KGHDR and CDR2 SFDVKD.

This chain joins TRBV29-1 and TRBJ1-1; D call uncertain. From germline, CDR1 is SQVTM and CDR2 ANQGSEA. V lost 6 bases, J lost 0 bases, and 11 bases lay in between. The CDR3 has 13 amino acids. CDR3 residues: CSVGSHLNTEAFF. The CDR3 DNA reads as TGCAGCGTGGGCAGTCACCTGAACACTGAAGCTTTCTTT.

The J gene is TRBJ1-1, the V gene TRBV29-1; a possible D gene is TRBD1 (5 bases). The CDR3 sequence is 10 residues long. CDR1 is SQVTM and CDR2 is ANQGSEA in the germline V gene. V was shortened by 3 bases and J by 8 bases, with 7 bases between the two germline ends. In nucleotides, the CDR3 is TGCAGCGTTGAGGGGGTAGAAGCTTTCTTT. Protein: CSVEGVEAFF. The entire variable domain, with the rest obtained from reference TRBV29-1 and TRBJ1-1, is as follows: SAVISQKPSRDICQRGTSLTIQCQVDSQVTMMFWYRQQPGQSLTLIATANQGSEATYESGFVIDKFPISRPNLTFSTLTVSNMSPEDSSIYLCSVEGVEAFFGQGTRLTVV.